This TCR beta chain emerged from a study of T cell responses to AZD1222 COVID-19 vaccine (dated by TCRdb to the early 2020s). Regarding the study in general: Because spike-specific TCR depth and breadth did not differ between the two schedules, AZD1222 recipients who got a second dose at roughly 4 weeks were pooled with those who got a second dose at roughly 12 weeks. A total of about 230 trial participants underwent TCR sequencing, of whom around 200 received two doses of AZD1222 and some 26 received two doses of the MenACWY control vaccine. Trial participants were enrolled into age subgroups of 18-55, 56-69 and 70-plus years, which contained about 160, 30 and 59 TCR-sequenced participants, respectively.

CDR1 and CDR2 (MNHEY, SVGAGI) derive from the germline V gene. The CDR3 contains 10 residues, cysteine and phenylalanine counted. Only the CDR3 portion is preserved as DNA: 30 bases, with reading frame beginning at the first base. V and J lose 8 bases and 4 bases, and a span of 5 bases separates them. What the work shows at the level of the full study, not this receptor alone: The vaccine-associated CD4 TCRs covered the entire spike protein, and the dominant responses fell in regions 160-218 and 743-854. No day 14 peak-response samples were available, so repertoires were characterized only after the peak T cell response. In the small 56-69-year group, the increase in depth fell short of significance, most likely because of low power. Participants were mostly white British, with more females than males. The authors suggested clonal diversity may have been underestimated. Spike-specific TCR breadth and depth rose significantly after two AZD1222 doses compared with day 0 and with MenACWY recipients. Reportedly, close to half of the unique spike-specific TCRs recognized epitopes lying outside the regions that are mutated in the B.1.351 and B.1.1.7 variants. Conclusions about previously exposed vaccinees are limited, since just five or six AZD1222 recipients were seropositive for SARS-CoV-2 at baseline.

On this clone itself: Its antigen specificity is not known. No base quality information exists; no much larger clone differs at one position.

The sample's time point label, decoded: baseline before first vaccination. Samples from vaccinated people were obtained from the UK trials COV001 and COV002, which included a single-blind randomized controlled phase 2/3 trial of AZD1222 (ChAdOx1 nCoV-19) in healthy adults. For TCRbeta chain sequencing, PBMC samples from trial participants were taken at day 0 and at day 28 after the second dose. The CDR3 regions of human TCRbeta chains were subjected to immunosequencing. On the authors' methods: Repertoire TCRs were matched against a reference library of SARS-CoV-2-specific TCRs generated with the MIRA antigen-specificity platform. Breadth was defined as the fraction of unique TCRs that were SARS-CoV-2-associated, and depth was defined as the fraction of total T cells that were SARS-CoV-2-associated. Using the MIRA data, each spike-specific TCR was mapped to the spike region that the TCR reacts to and placed in a CD4 or CD8 class. Log10-transformed breadth and depth values were compared by one-way ANOVA with Sidak's multiple comparisons tests. TCRdb's version of the immuneACCESS table is confined to in-frame rearrangements and falls short of the full clone set. An unresolved V gene accounts for under half of the shortfall where checked; the remainder is of unknown origin. V and J calls and clone size are copied from that table; D and trimming were computed from the DNA. The sample table shows around 99,000 clones, and around 92% are seen once. 5.5% to 8.5% of the sample belongs to the ten largest clones.

Source: peripheral blood, taken on day 0 of AZD1222 vaccination. The clonotype was recovered from an adult in good health. This chain is built from TRBV6-5 and TRBJ1-2, with no confidently assigned D gene. The sequenced DNA: TGTGCCAGCCGCGGCTATGGCTACACCTTC. The translation is CASRGYGYTF.